These 29 T cell receptor beta chains originate from one sample sequenced in a study of blood T cell repertoires in COVID-19. Assay: immunoSEQ multiplex PCR; the TCRdb copy retains only in-frame clones and omits some. The repertoire holds approximately 62,000 clones, with 70% to 90% as singletons. Sequenced sample: peripheral blood. These receptors were collected from a human donor with active COVID-19. The donor label of this sample is uncertain.

This chain links TRBV14 with TRBJ2-2, with D tentatively TRBD1 (6 bases). This CDR3 is 16 amino acids long. CDR1 and CDR2 (germline): SGHDN, FVKESK. Deletions cut 1 base from V and 4 bases from J, with 13 bases between. In nucleotides, the CDR3 is TGTGCCAGCAGCCAAGCCATCGGACAGATCACCGGGGAGCTGTTTTTT. Translated: CASSQAIGQITGELFF.

J is TRBJ2-3 and V is TRBV10-3; 7 positions match TRBD2. After removal of 11 bases from V and 1 base from J, the junction contained 6 bases not matched to a gene. This CDR3 has 13 residues. CDR1 is ENHRY, CDR2 SYGVKD, per germline. The CDR3 is CALGSGGTDTQYF. In nucleotides, the CDR3 is TGTGCCCTCGGAAGCGGGGGCACAGATACGCAGTATTTT.

The chain couples TRBV9 to TRBJ1-3; D may be TRBD1 (6 bases). Germline lookup yields CDR1 SGDLS and CDR2 YYNGEE. V was pared by 4 bases and J by 2 bases, with 16 bases between. The CDR3 runs to 16 residues. CDR3 DNA sequence: TGTGCCAGCAGCATCCAACCTGGGGGCGCTGGAAACACCATATATTTT. Its protein is CASSIQPGGAGNTIYF.

The V gene is TRBV5-4, the J gene TRBJ2-7; 9 bases fit TRBD1. Looked up from germline, CDR1 is SGHNT and CDR2 is YYREEE (reference sequence). The length of the CDR3 is 16 residues. J was trimmed by 4 bases and V by 3 bases; bases with no gene match: 11. CDR3 residues: CASSSHSGTGMYEQYF. CDR3 coding DNA: TGTGCCAGCAGCTCCCATTCCGGGACAGGGATGTACGAGCAGTACTTC.

The V call is TRBV5-5, the J call TRBJ1-1; 8 bases match TRBD1. The V gene end was trimmed by 1 base and the J gene end by 0 bases; junction bases not matched to a gene: 2. The CDR3 length is 15 residues. Germline values: CDR1 SGHKS, CDR2 YYEKEE (reference sequence). The CDR3 spells CASSLMTGVNTEAFF. The CDR3 bases are TGTGCCAGCAGCTTGATGACAGGGGTGAACACTGAAGCTTTCTTT.

The chain couples TRBV10-3 to TRBJ2-3, with 7 bases matching TRBD2. Germline CDR1 reads ENHRY; CDR2 reads SYGVKD. V lost 6 bases and J lost 6; bases outside the gene matches: 12. This CDR3 spans 15 amino acids. CDR3 protein: CAISGAAGATDTQYF. CDR3 bases: TGTGCCATCAGCGGCGCGGCGGGAGCGACCGATACGCAGTATTTT.

The chain is built from TRBV12-3 or TRBV12-4 and TRBJ2-1, with 9 bases aligning to TRBD2. Unmatched junction bases numbered 10, after V lost 9 bases and J lost 13 bases. The CDR3 has 12 residues. The chain's CDR3 is CASRLAGFIQFF. In DNA, the CDR3 is TGTGCCAGTCGCCTAGCGGGGTTCATACAGTTCTTC.

This sequence joins TRBV5-5 and TRBJ1-1, with 10 bases aligning to TRBD1. The V gene end was trimmed by 4 bases and the J gene end by 7 bases; junction bases not matched to a gene: 7. The CDR3 sequence is 14 residues long. Germline-derived CDR1 and CDR2 are SGHKS and YYEKEE (reference sequence). The CDR3, as DNA: TGTGCCAGCAGCACCGGGACAGGGGAGCTTGAAGCTTTCTTT. This codes for CASSTGTGELEAFF.

This clone was seen a single time. This chain links TRBV7-3 with TRBJ2-2; 8 bases agree with TRBD2. Looked up from germline, CDR1 is SGHTA and CDR2 is FQGTGA. Germline trimming cut 4 bases from V and 0 bases from J; bases unmatched to any gene: 4. The CDR3 is 16 amino acids. The DNA of the CDR3 is TGTGCCAGCAGCTACCGGGGGGGCACGAACACCGGGGAGCTGTTTTTT. Translation gives CASSYRGGTNTGELFF.

CDR3: CASSGTEDSGNTIYF. CDR3 in DNA: TGCGCCAGCAGTGGGACAGAAGACTCTGGAAACACCATATATTTT. The rearrangement uses TRBV10-1 and TRBJ1-3; TRBD1 is a possible D gene (6 bases). Trimming pared 4 bases from V and 0 bases from J, leaving 10 bases between. This CDR3 is 15 amino acids long. Germline V lookup: CDR1 WNHNN, CDR2 SYGVQD (reference sequence).

The chain employs TRBV29-1 and TRBJ2-1; possible D gene TRBD2, 6 bases. Trimming shortened V by 8 bases and J by 5 bases, and 16 bases separated the two germline ends. CDR1 and CDR2 (germline): SQVTM, ANQGSEA. The CDR3 consists of 13 residues. Here the CDR3 reads CSPVRGRHNEQFF. As DNA, the CDR3 is TGCAGCCCCGTTCGAGGGAGGCACAATGAGCAGTTCTTC.

V and J are TRBV3-1 (or the pseudogene TRBV3-2) and TRBJ2-5; D possibly corresponds to TRBD2 (6 bases). Germline assignment: CDR1 LGHDT and CDR2 YNNKEL (reference sequence). V lost 4 bases to trimming and J lost 6 bases, with 15 bases between them. The CDR3 sequence is 14 residues long. The CDR3 sequence: CASSLKLAGQTQYF. As DNA, the CDR3 is TGTGCCAGCAGCCTCAAACTAGCTGGTCAGACCCAGTACTTC.

This clone has a handful of counts. The chain combines TRBV10-3 with TRBJ1-5, with 8 bases fitting TRBD1. Germline CDR1 reads ENHRY; CDR2 reads SYGVKD. V was clipped by 5 bases and J by 3 bases; unmatched bases: 6. This CDR3 is 15 amino acids long. The CDR3 DNA reads TGTGCCATCAGTCCGGGACAGGCCATCAATCAGCCCCAGCATTTT. This translates into CAISPGQAINQPQHF.

The chain is built from TRBV15 and TRBJ1-2; 8 bases map to TRBD1. The germline CDR1 and CDR2 sequences are LNHNV and YYDKDF (reference sequence). CDR3 length: 15 amino acids. V shed 4 bases, J shed 4 bases, and the junction held 8 bases outside the gene matches. Here the CDR3 reads CATSISRTGTYGYTF. The CDR3, as DNA: TGTGCCACCAGCATTTCGAGGACAGGGACCTATGGCTACACCTTC. The variable domain in full, completed from reference TRBV15 and TRBJ1-2, reads DAMVIQNPRYQVTQFGKPVTLSCSQTLNHNVMYWYQQKSSQAPKLLFHYYDKDFNNEADTPDNFQSRRPNTSFCFLDIRSPGLGDTAMYLCATSISRTGTYGYTFGSGTRLTVV.

V and J are TRBV6-5 and TRBJ1-2; 7 positions match TRBD1. This CDR3 comprises 16 residues. Germline V gene data show CDR1 as MNHEY and CDR2 as SVGAGI. V gave up 0 bases and J gave up 3 bases; unmatched junction bases: 7. The CDR3 here is CASSYSQGEVDYGYTF. Here the CDR3 DNA reads TGTGCCAGCAGTTACTCGCAGGGGGAAGTGGACTATGGCTACACCTTC.

The chain joins TRBV24-1 to TRBJ2-1; 9 bases match TRBD1. V shed 4 bases, J shed 6 bases, and the junction held 9 bases outside the gene matches. The CDR3 has 16 amino acids. Looked up from germline, CDR1 is KGHDR and CDR2 is SFDVKD. As DNA, the CDR3 is TGTGCCACCAGTGACTCTACCGGGACAGGGATCAATGAGCAGTTCTTC. It translates to CATSDSTGTGINEQFF.

The V call is TRBV5-1, the J call TRBJ2-5; no reliable D call. Germline V CDR1 and CDR2: SGHRS, YFSETQ. CDR3 length equals 14 residues. Trimming took 0 bases from V and 1 from J, leaving 7 bases between them. The CDR3 DNA follows: TGCGCCAGCAGCTTGGGAAGCCTCCAAGAGACCCAGTACTTC. Translated, it gives CASSLGSLQETQYF.

This CDR3 is CASSGGLADHTDTQYF. The CDR3 DNA follows: TGTGCCAGCAGCGGCGGACTAGCCGACCACACAGATACGCAGTATTTT. The chain employs TRBV9 and TRBJ2-3; 8 bases fit TRBD2. Per germline, CDR1 SGDLS and CDR2 YYNGEE. The junction had 8 bases not matched to a gene; V was cut back by 3 bases and J by 2 bases. The length of the CDR3 is 16 residues.

The chain combines TRBV7-9 with TRBJ2-3; 7 nucleotides match TRBD2. The V segment lost 3 bases and the J segment 6 bases; nucleotides outside the gene matches: 6. The CDR3 contains 14 residues. Per the germline V gene, CDR1 is SEHNR and CDR2 is FQNEAQ (reference sequence). CDR3 in amino acids: CASSFSGGFDTQYF. The CDR3 nucleotides are TGTGCCAGCAGCTTTTCGGGGGGATTCGATACGCAGTATTTT.

The chain uses TRBV10-3 and TRBJ2-1; TRBD2 might be the D (6 bases). Deletions cut 0 bases from V and 9 bases from J, with 9 bases between. This CDR3 is 13 amino acids long. The germline V gene encodes CDR1 ENHRY and CDR2 SYGVKD. In DNA form, the CDR3 reads TGTGCCATCAGTGAGTCCCGGGGGAGTGAGCAGTTCTTC. It encodes CAISESRGSEQFF.

The V call is TRBV11-2, the J call TRBJ2-7; 9 bases align to TRBD1. Germline-derived CDR1 and CDR2 are SGHAT and FQNNGV. The CDR3 totals 15 residues. The V gene end was trimmed by 2 bases and the J gene end by 2 bases; junction bases not matched to a gene: 4. CDR3 nucleotide sequence: TGTGCCAGCAGCTTAATGGGACAGGGCCCCTACGAGCAGTACTTC. Translated: CASSLMGQGPYEQYF.

This rearrangement joins TRBV28 to TRBJ2-7; 8 bases align to TRBD2. Germline V gene sequence: CDR1 MDHEN, CDR2 SYDVKM. The CDR3 sequence is 15 residues long. V dropped 7 bases and J dropped 4; count of bases not matched to a gene: 12. The CDR3 DNA reads TGTGCCAGCAACTTTGCGGGAGGTGGTGATTACGAGCAGTACTTC. Encoded protein: CASNFAGGGDYEQYF.

The chain recombines TRBV11-2 with TRBJ2-1; a possible D gene is TRBD1 (5 bases). This CDR3 has 14 amino acids. CDR1 and CDR2 (germline): SGHAT, FQNNGV. V was trimmed by 1 base and J by 9 bases, leaving 13 bases between them. CDR3 region: CASSLGRQGTEQFF. The CDR3 bases are TGTGCCAGCAGCTTAGGCAGGCAGGGCACTGAGCAGTTCTTC.

The CDR3 loop reads CASSRGGEQYF. The CDR3 DNA follows: TGTGCCAGCTCTCGGGGGGGGGAGCAGTACTTC. The chain has TRBV27 and TRBJ2-7, with 8 bases matching TRBD2. J lost 7 bases, V lost 8 bases, and 4 bases had no gene match. CDR1 and CDR2 (germline): MNHEY, SMNVEV (reference sequence). The CDR3 covers 11 residues.

The sample holds one count of this clone. This sequence joins TRBV18 and TRBJ2-3; D gene unclear. The length of the CDR3 is 17 residues. Germline CDR1 and CDR2: KGHSH and LQKENI. Trimming left V 2 bases short and J 2 bases short, with 17 bases between. CDR3 DNA: TGTGCCAGCTCACCATTGGGCCCATCCCTGAACACAGATACGCAGTATTTT. This sequence encodes CASSPLGPSLNTDTQYF.

The chain has TRBV30 and TRBJ1-1, with 8 bases aligning to TRBD1. This CDR3 spans 14 amino acids. Germline V lookup: CDR1 GTSNPN, CDR2 SVGIG (reference sequence). V dropped 4 bases and J dropped 0; count of bases not matched to a gene: 4. The CDR3 reads CAWNLGQVNTEAFF. The CDR3 nucleotides read TGTGCCTGGAACCTGGGACAGGTGAACACTGAAGCTTTCTTT.

The CDR3 DNA follows: TGTGCCAGCAGTATACTAGGTTTGGCTGGGCAGTTCTTC. This gives the protein CASSILGLAGQFF. The chain recombines TRBV7-2 with TRBJ2-1, with D maybe TRBD2 (5 bases). This CDR3 comprises 13 residues. Germline V gene lookup returns CDR1 SGHTA and CDR2 FQGNSA. Deletions cut 6 bases from V and 12 bases from J, with 18 bases between. Full variable domain (outside the CDR3, taken from reference TRBV7-2 and TRBJ2-1): GAGVSQSPSNKVTEKGKDVELRCDPISGHTALYWYRQSLGQGLEFLIYFQGNSAPDKSGLPSDRFSAERTGGSVSTLTIQRTQQEDSAVYLCASSILGLAGQFFGPGTRLTVL.

The chain couples TRBV7-8 to TRBJ1-5; TRBD1 aligns across 8 bases. Looked up from germline, CDR1 is SGHVS and CDR2 is FQNEAQ. The CDR3 spans 16 residues. With V trimmed by 5 bases and J by 3 bases, 9 bases remained unmatched. CDR3 DNA: TGTGCCAGCAGCCTTGACAGGGGAAGGGCCAATCAGCCCCAGCATTTT. As protein: CASSLDRGRANQPQHF.

V gene TRBV15 combines with J gene TRBJ2-7; perhaps TRBD1 as D (5 bases). Germline loops: CDR1 LNHNV, CDR2 YYDKDF (reference sequence). Trimming took off 1 base at V and 4 bases at J, with 14 bases between the two ends. This CDR3 is built from 15 residues. Here the CDR3 DNA reads TGTGCCACCAGCAGAGTATATGGGGCAGGGTACGAGCAGTACTTC. Protein product: CATSRVYGAGYEQYF.